The 27 T cell receptor beta chains reported below all come from one sample, sequenced in a study of CD8 T cells in ankylosing spondylitis. Findings and caveats of the study: Characteristic, it appeared, of ankylosing spondylitis blood was a TCR beta motif of several highly homologous variants.

Their recognized antigens are unknown. Using its own MiXCR run on the 5' RACE reads, TCRdb lists one record per CDR3 protein. This table holds fewer than 550,000 distinct CDR3 sequences, about 5.2% found once. Sequencing used blood, either unsorted or a sorted T cell fraction (not recorded which). Receptors originate from a male donor with ankylosing spondylitis.

This clonotype was seen a handful of times. The chain is built from TRBV5-6 and TRBJ2-7, with 10 bases that match TRBD2. Trimming removed 0 bases from V and 5 bases from J; junction bases left unmatched: 23. The CDR3 runs to 21 residues. Germline CDR1 reads SGHDT; CDR2 reads YYEEEE. CDR3 amino acids: CASSLGHLGLAGDAHWDEQYF. In DNA, the CDR3 is TGTGCCAGCAGCTTGGGTCATTTGGGGCTAGCGGGAGACGCCCATTGGGACGAGCAGTACTTC.

The sample holds many counts of this clonotype. V and J are TRBV20-1 and TRBJ2-3; 9 bases line up with TRBD2. With V trimmed by 4 bases and J by 2 bases, 4 bases remained unmatched. There are 14 residues in the CDR3. CDR1 and CDR2 from the germline V gene are DFQATT and SNEGSKA (reference sequence). CDR3 amino acids: CSANKRGATDTQYF. The CDR3 region has the DNA TGCAGTGCTAACAAGCGGGGGGCCACAGATACGCAGTATTTT.

This clonotype turned up a few times. The rearrangement uses TRBV14 and TRBJ2-7; D is undetermined. The CDR3 is 13 residues long. CDR1 and CDR2 from the germline V gene are SGHDN and FVKESK. V lost 3 bases and J 0 bases, leaving 6 bases between the germline ends. This CDR3 reads CASSHRTSYEQYF. The DNA of the CDR3 is TGTGCCAGCAGCCACCGGACCTCCTACGAGCAGTACTTC. The variable domain in full, completed from reference TRBV14 and TRBJ2-7, reads EAGVTQFPSHSVIEKGQTVTLRCDPISGHDNLYWYRRVMGKEIKFLLHFVKESKQDESGMPNNRFLAERTGGTYSTLKVQPAELEDSGVYFCASSHRTSYEQYFGPGTRLTVT.

This clonotype was recorded at least ten times. The genes are TRBV7-9 and TRBJ2-7, with a possible D match to TRBD2 (6 bases). This CDR3 comprises 12 residues. The V gene lost 5 bases and the J gene lost 3 bases, with 8 bases spanning the gap. Germline CDR1 is SEHNR and CDR2 is FQNEAQ (reference sequence). CDR3 sequence (DNA): TGTGCCAGCAGCGGGACTGTCTACGAGCAGTACTTC. This encodes CASSGTVYEQYF. The variable domain in full, with the rest retrieved from reference TRBV7-9 and TRBJ2-7, is DTGVSQNPRHKITKRGQNVTFRCDPISEHNRLYWYRQTLGQGPEFLTYFQNEAQLEKSRLLSDRFSAERPKGSFSTLEIQRTEQGDSAMYLCASSGTVYEQYFGPGTRLTVT.

In its sample, this clonotype was seen many times. The rearrangement links TRBV20-1 to TRBJ2-5; 11 bases agree with TRBD2. CDR1 DFQATT and CDR2 SNEGSKA come from the germline V gene (reference sequence). The CDR3 loop spans 16 amino acids. Trimming at V came to 7 bases and at J to 4 bases, leaving 14 bases not matched to a gene. CDR3 in amino acids: CSVIPVTSGIRETQYF. DNA of the CDR3: TGCAGTGTTATCCCAGTGACTAGCGGGATCAGAGAGACCCAGTACTTC.

This clonotype was picked up many times. This sequence joins TRBV5-1 and TRBJ2-3; D might be TRBD2 (5 bases). This CDR3 spans 16 amino acids. From germline, CDR1 is SGHRS and CDR2 YFSETQ. Trimming shortened V by 0 bases and J by 0 bases, and 11 bases separated the two germline ends. For the CDR3, the DNA is TGCGCCAGCAGCTTGGCCGGAAGCGGAAGCACAGATACGCAGTATTTT. It yields the protein CASSLAGSGSTDTQYF.

This clonotype was seen repeatedly, ten times or more. The CDR3 DNA is TGCGCCAGCAGCTCGAAACCGGGACCGAACACTGAAGCTTTCTTT. It encodes CASSSKPGPNTEAFF. V is TRBV5-1 and J is TRBJ1-1; tentatively, D is TRBD1 (5 bases). Per the germline V gene, CDR1 is SGHRS and CDR2 is YFSETQ. V was shortened by 3 bases and J by 1 base, with 13 bases between the two germline ends. CDR3 size: 15 residues. The full variable domain, rest sourced from reference TRBV5-1 and TRBJ1-1, is KAGVTQTPRYLIKTRGQQVTLSCSPISGHRSVSWYQQTPGQGLQFLFEYFSETQRNKGNFPGRFSGRQFSNSRSEMNVSTLELGDSALYLCASSSKPGPNTEAFFGQGTRLTVV.

This clonotype was seen many times. The chain combines TRBV7-2 with TRBJ2-1, with D perhaps assigned TRBD1 or TRBD2 (5 bases each). The CDR3 consists of 15 residues. Germline CDR1 is SGHTA and CDR2 is FQGNSA. Trimming removed 6 bases at V and 0 bases at J, with 12 bases between. The CDR3 protein is CASRATRGSYNEQFF. For the CDR3, the DNA is TGTGCCAGCAGAGCAACTAGGGGCTCCTACAATGAGCAGTTCTTC.

The genes are TRBV5-5 and TRBJ2-5, with D perhaps matching TRBD2 (5 bases). CDR1 and CDR2 from the germline V gene are SGHKS and YYEKEE (reference sequence). This CDR3 is 16 amino acids long. The V end lost 4 bases, the J end lost 4 bases, and 20 bases lay between the germline ends. This CDR3 reads CASSLGGHTNGETQYF. Written as DNA, the CDR3 is TGTGCCAGCAGCCTTGGCGGGCATACTAACGGAGAGACCCAGTACTTC.

This clonotype came up many times. This chain connects TRBV9 to TRBJ1-3, with D perhaps TRBD1 (6 bases). Trimming took 0 bases from V and 4 from J, leaving 8 bases between them. CDR1 and CDR2 from the germline V gene are SGDLS and YYNGEE. This CDR3 contains 14 residues. DNA for the CDR3: TGTGCCAGCAGCGTAGCGGACAGCGGAAACACCATATATTTT. Protein sequence: CASSVADSGNTIYF. The full variable domain, in which reference TRBV9 and TRBJ1-3 provide the parts outside the CDR3, is DSGVTQTPKHLITATGQRVTLRCSPRSGDLSVYWYQQSLDQGLQFLIQYYNGEERAKGNILERFSAQQFPDLHSELNLSSLELGDSALYFCASSVADSGNTIYFGEGSWLTVV.

Comments on this clonotype: The junction departs from germline at one end; a sequencing error may be responsible. The chain uses TRBV20-1 and TRBJ1-2; 7 bases fit TRBD1. The CDR3 covers 15 residues. The germline V gene encodes CDR1 DFQATT and CDR2 SNEGSKA (reference sequence). In nucleotides, the CDR3 is TGCTGTGCTATACCCCAATCCAGGGGGAGGTATGGCTACACCTTC. As protein: CCAIPQSRGRYGYTF.

This chain joins TRBV16 and TRBJ1-5; D is ambiguous. The CDR3 loop spans 14 amino acids. The V and J ends lost 2 bases and 3 bases respectively, with 8 bases between them. Germline V gives CDR1 KGHSY, CDR2 FQNENV. The CDR3 protein is CASSQSDDNQPQHF. For the CDR3, the DNA is TGTGCCAGCAGCCAAAGCGACGACAATCAGCCCCAGCATTTT.

This clonotype came up many times. The chain joins TRBV5-1 to TRBJ1-4; TRBD1 matches at 7 bases. Unmatched junction bases numbered 11, after V lost 4 bases and J lost 8 bases. Germline V gene lookup returns CDR1 SGHRS and CDR2 YFSETQ. This CDR3 contains 15 residues. The CDR3 coding sequence is TGCGCCAGCAGCAGAGGAGTGGCCAGGGGGGAAAAACTGTTTTTT. Amino acids: CASSRGVARGEKLFF.

This clonotype was counted a single time. This may come from a read error, since a much larger clone is one base off. The CDR3 bases are TGTACCAGCAGTTTCCGAGGGAGGGTCCAAGAGACCCAGTACTTC. This gives the protein CTSSFRGRVQETQYF. This chain connects TRBV28 to TRBJ2-5; 7 positions match TRBD2. The CDR3 has 15 residues. Germline V gives CDR1 MDHEN, CDR2 SYDVKM.

The sample holds many counts of this clonotype. The chain carries TRBV29-1 and TRBJ2-5; tentatively, D is TRBD1 (6 bases). This CDR3 has 13 residues. The V and J ends lost 7 bases and 4 bases respectively, with 16 bases between them. The germline CDR1 and CDR2 sequences are SQVTM and ANQGSEA. This chain's CDR3 is CSGTSGAGETQYF. The CDR3 DNA reads as TGCAGCGGAACCTCAGGGGCTGGAGAGACCCAGTACTTC.

With respect to this clonotype: A much larger clone differs from this one at a single base, so this may be a read error. The CDR3 coding sequence is TGTGCCAGCAGCTCGGTATGGGAGCGGGTTAGCACCGGGGAGCTGTTTTTT. Translation: CASSSVWERVSTGELFF. This rearrangement joins TRBV7-2 to TRBJ2-2, with D perhaps matching TRBD2 (6 bases). This CDR3 spans 17 amino acids. Germline V lookup: CDR1 SGHTA, CDR2 FQGNSA. The V end was cut by 4 bases, the J end by 4 bases, with 19 bases between. The full variable domain, rest sourced from reference TRBV7-2 and TRBJ2-2, is GAGVSQSPSNKVTEKGKDVELRCDPISGHTALYWYRQSLGQGLEFLIYFQGNSAPDKSGLPSDRFSAERTGGSVSTLTIQRTQQEDSAVYLCASSSVWERVSTGELFFGEGSRLTVL.

This clonotype came up many times. The V and J genes are TRBV4-1 and TRBJ1-2; D might be TRBD1 (5 bases). CDR3 length equals 16 residues. The V gene lost 2 bases and the J gene lost 6 bases, with 19 bases spanning the gap. CDR1 and CDR2 from the germline V gene are MGHRA and YSYEKL. CDR3 residues: CASSQPRETGGNGYTF. The DNA for the CDR3 is TGCGCCAGCAGCCAACCCCGGGAGACGGGGGGGAATGGCTACACCTTC.

This clonotype was counted many times. This sequence joins TRBV12-3 or TRBV12-4 and TRBJ1-5, with D perhaps matching TRBD1 (6 bases). The V and J ends lost 6 bases and 4 bases respectively, with 13 bases between them. The CDR3 spans 14 residues. As DNA, the CDR3 is TGTGCCAGCAGACAGAGACAGGAGAATCAGCCCCAGCATTTT. It encodes CASRQRQENQPQHF.

This clonotype occurred many times. The V call is TRBV25-1, the J call TRBJ2-7; no clear D gene. This CDR3 contains 14 residues. CDR1 and CDR2 (germline): MGHDK, SYGVNS. Trimming left V 1 base short and J 3 bases short, with 10 bases between. CDR3: CASSEFGRSYEQYF. CDR3 DNA sequence: TGTGCCAGCAGTGAATTCGGCAGGAGCTACGAGCAGTACTTC.

This clonotype was observed many times. The chain combines TRBV3-1 with TRBJ2-7; 7 nucleotides agree with TRBD2. Germline values: CDR1 LGHDT, CDR2 YNNKEL (reference sequence). The J segment lost 6 bases and the V segment lost 0 bases, leaving 11 bases of the junction unmatched. The CDR3 runs 16 residues. CDR3 region: CASSQDRRGRPSEQYF. CDR3 coding DNA: TGTGCCAGCAGCCAAGATCGGCGGGGGAGGCCGTCCGAGCAGTACTTC.

This clonotype has a count of ten or more. This rearrangement joins TRBV3-1 to TRBJ2-1, with D possibly being TRBD1 (6 bases). The CDR3 length is 16 residues. From germline, CDR1 is LGHDT and CDR2 YNNKEL (reference sequence). V was clipped by 4 bases and J by 0 bases, with 13 bases between them. The CDR3 nucleotides are TGTGCCAGCAGCCGAGACAGGCCCAACTCCTACAATGAGCAGTTCTTC. Its protein is CASSRDRPNSYNEQFF.

This clonotype was observed a handful of times. This chain uses TRBV21-1 with TRBJ2-6; the D call TRBD1 from the table was never checked on the DNA. TRBV21-1 is deemed a pseudogene. CDR3 size: 17 residues. Written as DNA, the CDR3 is TGTGCCAGCAGCAAGCCAGGGGACCGCTCTGGGGCCAACGTCCTGACTTTC. Its translation is CASSKPGDRSGANVLTF.

By proportion, this clonotype is medium-sized. This chain connects TRBV5-1 to TRBJ1-1, with 8 bases identical to TRBD1. J lost 0 bases, V lost 3 bases, and 1 base had no gene match. The CDR3 totals 14 residues. CDR1 and CDR2 (germline): SGHRS, YFSETQ. This CDR3 is CASSWTGMNTEAFF. The CDR3 bases are TGCGCCAGCAGCTGGACAGGGATGAACACTGAAGCTTTCTTT.

This clonotype was picked up many times. The chain has TRBV5-5 and TRBJ1-1; D possibly corresponds to TRBD1 (6 bases). Germline V gene data show CDR1 as SGHKS and CDR2 as YYEKEE (reference sequence). V was shortened by 3 bases and J by 3 bases, with 6 bases between the two germline ends. This CDR3 spans 12 amino acids. The CDR3 is CASSWTDTEAFF. The CDR3 DNA sequence: TGTGCCAGCAGCTGGACAGACACTGAAGCTTTCTTT.

In its sample, this clonotype was seen many times. The rearrangement joins TRBV6-6 to TRBJ1-1; D unclear. Trimming took off 6 bases at V and 8 bases at J, with 16 bases between the two ends. In germline, CDR1 is MNHNY, CDR2 SVGAGI (reference sequence). This CDR3 region has 13 residues. The CDR3, as DNA: TGTGCCAGCAGCTTCGACGGTTCCTTCGAAGCTTTCTTT. Translated: CASSFDGSFEAFF.

This clonotype was seen repeatedly, ten times or more. The genes are TRBV6-5 and TRBJ2-7, with D perhaps TRBD1 or TRBD2 (5 bases each). Trimming took 4 bases from V and 0 from J, leaving 13 bases between them. Germline values: CDR1 MNHEY, CDR2 SVGAGI. The CDR3 loop spans 15 amino acids. The CDR3 is CASSSPGTVSYEQYF. CDR3 sequence (DNA): TGTGCCAGCAGTTCCCCCGGGACGGTCTCCTACGAGCAGTACTTC.

This clonotype was recorded at least ten times. The chain uses TRBV4-3 and TRBJ1-1, with D possibly TRBD1 on 5 matching bases. The V and J ends lost 0 bases and 2 bases respectively, with 10 bases between them. Germline V CDR1 and CDR2: LGHNA, YSLEER. The CDR3 spans 15 residues. CDR3 in amino acids: CASSQEGVRNTEAFF. Here the CDR3 DNA reads TGCGCCAGCAGCCAAGAGGGGGTGCGAAACACTGAAGCTTTCTTT.